This T cell receptor beta chain was observed in a study of blood T cell repertoires in COVID-19. The study recruited people aged roughly 18 to 89 years across around 24 US areas. Cohorts were assigned according to the clinical history that participants reported. TCRdb keeps only in-frame clones here, not all; method: immunoSEQ multiplex PCR. The data show approximately 270,000 clones, 85% to 95% seen once. CDR3 length: 15 amino acids. With V trimmed by 5 bases and J by 5 bases, 9 bases remained unmatched. Germline lookup yields CDR1 LGHDT and CDR2 YNNKEL (reference sequence). Material: PBMCs or T cells enriched from blood (not recorded which). The TCR comes from a middle-aged man who had been exposed to COVID-19. The rearrangement joins TRBV3-1 (or the pseudogene TRBV3-2) to TRBJ2-7; TRBD2 aligns across 10 bases. CDR3 protein: CASSSVGTSDNEQYF. CDR3 nucleotide sequence: TGTGCCAGCAGCTCGGTCGGGACTAGCGATAACGAGCAGTACTTC.